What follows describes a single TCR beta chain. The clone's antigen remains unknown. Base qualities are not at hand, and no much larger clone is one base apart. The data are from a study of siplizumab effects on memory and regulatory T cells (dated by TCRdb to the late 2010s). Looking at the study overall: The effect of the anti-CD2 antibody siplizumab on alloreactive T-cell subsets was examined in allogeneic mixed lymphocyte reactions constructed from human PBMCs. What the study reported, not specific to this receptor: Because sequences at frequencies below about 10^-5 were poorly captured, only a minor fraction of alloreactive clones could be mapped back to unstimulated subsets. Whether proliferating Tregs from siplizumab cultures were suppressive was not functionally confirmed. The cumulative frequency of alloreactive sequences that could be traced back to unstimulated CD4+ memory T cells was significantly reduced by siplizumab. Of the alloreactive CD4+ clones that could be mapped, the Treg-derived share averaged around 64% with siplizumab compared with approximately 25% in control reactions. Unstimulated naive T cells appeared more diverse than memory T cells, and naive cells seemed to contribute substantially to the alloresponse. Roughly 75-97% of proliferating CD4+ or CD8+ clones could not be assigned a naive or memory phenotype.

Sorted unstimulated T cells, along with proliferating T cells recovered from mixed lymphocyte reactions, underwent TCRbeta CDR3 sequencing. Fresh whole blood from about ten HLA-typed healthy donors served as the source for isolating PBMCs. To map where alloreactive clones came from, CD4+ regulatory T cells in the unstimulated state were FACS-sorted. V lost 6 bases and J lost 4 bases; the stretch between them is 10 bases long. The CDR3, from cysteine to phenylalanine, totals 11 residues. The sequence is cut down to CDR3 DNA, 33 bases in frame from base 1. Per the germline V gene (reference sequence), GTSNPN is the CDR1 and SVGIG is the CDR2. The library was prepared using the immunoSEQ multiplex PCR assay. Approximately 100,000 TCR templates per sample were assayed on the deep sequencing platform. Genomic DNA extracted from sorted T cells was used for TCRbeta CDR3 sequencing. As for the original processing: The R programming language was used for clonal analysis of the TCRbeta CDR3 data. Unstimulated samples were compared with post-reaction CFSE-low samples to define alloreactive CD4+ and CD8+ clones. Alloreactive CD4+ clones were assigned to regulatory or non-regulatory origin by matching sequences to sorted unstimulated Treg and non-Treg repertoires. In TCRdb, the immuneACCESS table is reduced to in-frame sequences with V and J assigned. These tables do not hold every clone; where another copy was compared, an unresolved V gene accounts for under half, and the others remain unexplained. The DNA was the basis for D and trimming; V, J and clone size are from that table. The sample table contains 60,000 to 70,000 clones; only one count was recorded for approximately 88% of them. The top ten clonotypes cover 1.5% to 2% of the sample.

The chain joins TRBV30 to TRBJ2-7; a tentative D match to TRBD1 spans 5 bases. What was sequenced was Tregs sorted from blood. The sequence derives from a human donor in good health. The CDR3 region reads CACFSGYEQYF. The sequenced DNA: TGTGCCTGTTTCTCAGGGTACGAGCAGTACTTC. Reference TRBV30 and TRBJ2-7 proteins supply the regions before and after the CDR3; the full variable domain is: SQTIHQWPATLVQPVGSPLSLECTVEGTSNPNLYWYRQAAGRGLQLLFYSVGIGQISSEVPQNLSASRPQDRQFILSSKKLLLSDSGFYLCACFSGYEQYFGPGTRLTVT.